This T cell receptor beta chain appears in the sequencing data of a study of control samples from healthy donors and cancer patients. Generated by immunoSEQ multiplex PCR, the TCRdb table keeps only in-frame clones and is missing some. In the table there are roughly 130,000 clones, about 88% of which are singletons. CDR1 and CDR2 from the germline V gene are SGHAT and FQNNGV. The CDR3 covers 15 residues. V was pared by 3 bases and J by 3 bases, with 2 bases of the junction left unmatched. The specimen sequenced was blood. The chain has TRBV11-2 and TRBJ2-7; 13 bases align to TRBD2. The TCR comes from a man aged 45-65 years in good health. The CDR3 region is CASSLRTSGGYEQYF. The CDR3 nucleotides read TGTGCCAGCAGCTTGAGGACTAGCGGGGGCTACGAGCAGTACTTC.